The 24 T cell receptor beta chains given below trace back to one sample, sequenced in a study of cytotoxic CD8 clonotypes in ibrutinib-treated CLL. Assay used: immunoSEQ multiplex PCR; TCRdb lists only in-frame clones, some missing. The profile shows around 130,000 clones, around four fifths of them singletons. Sequenced here: PBMCs, sampled after 24 months of ibrutinib treatment. These receptors were taken from a human donor with chronic lymphocytic leukemia.

This clone appeared once. J is TRBJ1-2 and V is TRBV14; the match to TRBD1 covers 8 bases. The CDR3 is 13 amino acids. With V trimmed by 5 bases and J by 4 bases, 3 bases remained unmatched. The germline V gene encodes CDR1 SGHDN and CDR2 FVKESK. The DNA of the CDR3 is TGTGCCAGCAGCGGACAGGGTACCTATGGCTACACCTTC. It encodes CASSGQGTYGYTF.

This clone was counted only a few times. This chain's CDR3 is CASSLTGPWDQPQHF. The CDR3 DNA reads as TGTGCCAGCAGTTTAACGGGGCCTTGGGACCAGCCCCAGCATTTT. The J gene is TRBJ1-5, the V gene TRBV27; TRBD1 is a possible D gene (5 bases). V dropped 2 bases and J dropped 7 bases, with 15 bases sitting between them. The CDR3 extends over 15 amino acids. CDR1 and CDR2 from the germline V gene are MNHEY and SMNVEV (reference sequence).

V is TRBV4-1 and J is TRBJ2-3; TRBD2 might be the D (7 bases). The CDR3 length is 14 residues. Germline assignment: CDR1 MGHRA and CDR2 YSYEKL. Trimming left V 8 bases short and J 1 base short, with 13 bases between. CDR3 protein: CASGGARGTDTQYF. DNA for the CDR3: TGCGCCAGCGGGGGGGCCCGGGGCACAGATACGCAGTATTTT.

This clone has just a few counts. The chain combines TRBV10-3 with TRBJ2-7; 7 bases line up with TRBD1. V was pared by 4 bases and J by 3 bases, with 6 bases of the junction left unmatched. Germline CDR1 ENHRY, CDR2 SYGVKD. The CDR3 spans 14 residues. CDR3 sequence reads: CAISAGTENYEQYF. In DNA form, the CDR3 reads TGTGCCATCAGTGCCGGGACAGAGAACTACGAGCAGTACTTC.

The V gene is TRBV29-1, the J gene TRBJ1-1; maybe TRBD1 (5 bases). Trimming cost V 5 bases and J 1 base, with 17 bases left between them. Germline CDR1 SQVTM, CDR2 ANQGSEA. CDR3 length: 15 residues. DNA for the CDR3: TGCAGCGTTTCCGCTGCGCGGGGGGAGAACACTGAAGCTTTCTTT. Translation gives CSVSAARGENTEAFF.

In this sample, this clone turned up a few times. The chain carries TRBV4-1 and TRBJ1-2; D remains unclear. This CDR3 comprises 13 residues. The V gene lost 1 base and the J gene lost 7 bases, with 10 bases spanning the gap. Per germline, CDR1 MGHRA and CDR2 YSYEKL. CDR3 sequence: CASSQGRGFGYTF. The CDR3 DNA sequence: TGCGCCAGCAGCCAAGGAAGAGGGTTTGGCTACACCTTC.

V is TRBV6-6 and J is TRBJ1-2, with a tentative D call TRBD1 (6 bases). The V and J ends lost 4 bases and 5 bases respectively, with 14 bases between them. This CDR3 is 14 amino acids long. Germline CDR1 and CDR2: MNHNY and SVGAGI (reference sequence). In nucleotides, the CDR3 is TGTGCCAGCAGTTTGGGCAGGGGATCATATGGCTACACCTTC. Residues: CASSLGRGSYGYTF.

This clone was seen a single time. CDR3 sequence (DNA): TGTGCCAGCAGTTACAAGGGACAGGGGGCCCCGTACTTC. Encoded protein: CASSYKGQGAPYF. The V and J genes are TRBV6-6 and TRBJ2-7; 12 bases are shared with TRBD1. Germline assignment: CDR1 MNHNY and CDR2 SVGAGI (reference sequence). With V trimmed by 2 bases and J by 12 bases, 5 bases remained unmatched. There are 13 residues in the CDR3.

The table lists this clone with a few counts. The rearrangement links TRBV30 to TRBJ1-5; D perhaps matches TRBD1 (5 bases). The CDR3 is made up of 15 amino acids. Trimming took off 2 bases at V and 4 bases at J, with 15 bases between the two ends. The germline CDR1 and CDR2 sequences are GTSNPN and SVGIG (reference sequence). In DNA, the CDR3 is TGTGCCTGGAGTTACGGGGGTCAAAGGAATCAGCCCCAGCATTTT. Encoded protein: CAWSYGGQRNQPQHF.

On this clone: Different DNA sequences within this sample yield the same CDR3. The CDR3 DNA sequence: TGTGCCAGCAGTTCCTCCTACGAGCAGTACTTC. Translation gives CASSSSYEQYF. This chain links TRBV28 with TRBJ2-7; D unresolved. Trimming took 4 bases from V and 0 from J, leaving 1 base between them. CDR3 length: 11 amino acids. Germline V gives CDR1 MDHEN, CDR2 SYDVKM.

This sequence joins TRBV29-1 and TRBJ1-6; 9 positions agree with TRBD1. The CDR3 consists of 12 residues. The trim removed 7 bases at V and 8 bases at J, leaving 3 bases unmatched. The germline V gene has CDR1 SQVTM and CDR2 ANQGSEA. The CDR3 coding sequence is TGCAGCGCCCGGACAGGGGATTCACCCCTCCACTTT. It is translated as CSARTGDSPLHF.

The chain combines TRBV9 with TRBJ2-1, with D possibly called TRBD1 or TRBD2 (6 bases each). Germline V gene sequence: CDR1 SGDLS, CDR2 YYNGEE. Deletions cut 0 bases from V and 6 bases from J, with 16 bases between. The CDR3 totals 16 residues. CDR3 nucleotides: TGTGCCAGCAGCGTAGCTGTGGGGGGCCTTGGCAATGAGCAGTTCTTC. Translated, it gives CASSVAVGGLGNEQFF.

The chain links TRBV29-1 to TRBJ1-1, with 7 bases lining up with TRBD1. J was trimmed by 8 bases and V by 6 bases; bases with no gene match: 9. The CDR3 sequence is 12 residues long. Per germline, CDR1 SQVTM and CDR2 ANQGSEA. CDR3 sequence (DNA): TGCAGCGTGACCGGGACAGCGACCGAAGCTTTCTTT. It encodes CSVTGTATEAFF.

The gene calls are TRBV7-2 and TRBJ1-2, with D perhaps matching TRBD1 (6 bases). V was clipped by 5 bases and J by 5 bases, with 15 bases between them. The germline V gene encodes CDR1 SGHTA and CDR2 FQGNSA. The CDR3 consists of 14 residues. CDR3 in DNA: TGTGCCAGCAGCGAACAGGGAAGAGGGTATGGCTACACCTTC. It yields the protein CASSEQGRGYGYTF.

The chain links TRBV7-2 to TRBJ2-1; TRBD2 is a possible D gene (5 bases). V shed 2 bases and J shed 10 bases, with 12 bases lying between them. The length of the CDR3 is 13 residues. The germline CDR1 and CDR2 sequences are SGHTA and FQGNSA. DNA for the CDR3: TGTGCCAGCAGCTTAAGGCGGGCTCTCGAGCAGTTCTTC. Amino acid sequence: CASSLRRALEQFF.

The CDR3 sequence is CASSVDGRGGDTQYF. The DNA for the CDR3 is TGTGCCAGCAGCGTAGATGGCAGGGGCGGAGATACGCAGTATTTT. This chain joins TRBV9 and TRBJ2-3, with D possibly TRBD1 on 6 matching bases. The V and J ends lost 0 bases and 5 bases respectively, with 13 bases between them. The CDR3 has 15 amino acids. Germline V lookup: CDR1 SGDLS, CDR2 YYNGEE.

The genes are TRBV21-1 and TRBJ1-1. TRBV21-1 constitutes a pseudogene. This CDR3 is 14 amino acids long. The CDR3 loop reads CASSKETENTEAFF. The CDR3 nucleotides are TGTGCCAGCAGCAAAGAAACGGAGAACACTGAAGCTTTCTTT.

V gene TRBV4-2 combines with J gene TRBJ2-3; D gene unclear. CDR1 and CDR2 (germline): LGHNA, YNFKEQ. The CDR3 runs 13 residues. Trimming removed 2 bases from V and 5 bases from J, with 8 bases in between. The CDR3 sequence is CASSQSPGDTQYF. The CDR3, as DNA: TGTGCCAGCAGCCAAAGCCCCGGAGATACGCAGTATTTT.

The rearrangement uses TRBV7-2 and TRBJ1-4; perhaps TRBD1 as D (5 bases). V was cut by 4 bases and J by 0 bases, with 12 bases left in between. CDR1 and CDR2 (germline): SGHTA, FQGNSA. The CDR3 sequence is 16 residues long. The CDR3 loop reads CASSSDPRATNEKLFF. The CDR3 DNA follows: TGTGCCAGCAGCTCCGACCCCAGGGCAACTAATGAAAAACTGTTTTTT. The entire variable domain, with the rest obtained from reference TRBV7-2 and TRBJ1-4, is as follows: GAGVSQSPSNKVTEKGKDVELRCDPISGHTALYWYRQSLGQGLEFLIYFQGNSAPDKSGLPSDRFSAERTGGSVSTLTIQRTQQEDSAVYLCASSSDPRATNEKLFFGSGTQLSVL.

This clone was recorded only once. As DNA, the CDR3 is TGTGCCATCAGTGAGTCGCGGGATACTGAAGCTTTCTTT. It translates to CAISESRDTEAFF. This chain joins TRBV10-3 and TRBJ1-1; the D is unclear. The CDR3 contains 13 residues. V was cut by 0 bases and J by 5 bases, with 7 bases left in between. The germline V gene encodes CDR1 ENHRY and CDR2 SYGVKD.

The count of this clone is one. The chain carries TRBV19 and TRBJ2-7, with no clear D. Germline V gene sequence: CDR1 LNHDA, CDR2 SQIVND (reference sequence). CDR3 size: 14 residues. The V and J ends lost 6 bases and 0 bases respectively, with 12 bases between them. The CDR3 region is CASRPKDHSYEQYF. The DNA for the CDR3 is TGTGCCAGTAGGCCTAAAGACCACTCCTACGAGCAGTACTTC.

This chain links TRBV19 with TRBJ2-5; D is possibly TRBD2 (6 bases). Germline values: CDR1 LNHDA, CDR2 SQIVND (reference sequence). Trimming cost V 3 bases and J 4 bases, with 15 bases left between them. The CDR3 length is 15 residues. CDR3 DNA sequence: TGTGCCAGTAGTATGGAGGTGCGGGGATCAGAGACCCAGTACTTC. Encoded protein: CASSMEVRGSETQYF.

This clone has only a few counts. The genes are TRBV6-1 and TRBJ1-6; D is perhaps TRBD1 (5 bases). V lost 7 bases and J 10 bases, leaving 14 bases between the germline ends. Germline CDR1 MNHNS, CDR2 SASEGT. There are 13 residues in the CDR3. The DNA of the CDR3 is TGTGCCAGCAACACGGGGGTGGGGTCACCCCTCCACTTT. This translates into CASNTGVGSPLHF.

Written as DNA, the CDR3 is TGTGCCTGGAGTGTTGACTACGAGCAGTACTTC. It encodes CAWSVDYEQYF. The genes are TRBV30 and TRBJ2-7; the D is unclear. V was cut by 0 bases and J by 3 bases, with 3 bases left in between. Germline values: CDR1 GTSNPN, CDR2 SVGIG (reference sequence). The CDR3 is 11 residues long. Full variable domain (rest looked up from reference TRBV30 and TRBJ2-7): SQTIHQWPATLVQPVGSPLSLECTVEGTSNPNLYWYRQAAGRGLQLLFYSVGIGQISSEVPQNLSASRPQDRQFILSSKKLLLSDSGFYLCAWSVDYEQYFGPGTRLTVT.